The present TCR beta chain was sequenced within a study of T cells in Graves' hyperthyroidism and ophthalmopathy. In its sample, this clonotype was seen many times. A patient was excluded if there was uncontrolled infection, other autoimmune disease, pregnancy or lactation. The CDR3 totals 13 residues. V was pared by 8 bases and J by 2 bases, with 11 bases between. Regions amplified from RNA transcripts were the TCR beta CDR3 regions. When the TCR CDR3 underwent first-round RT-PCR, the HTBI primer set was used. One entry per CDR3 protein, called by TCRdb with MiXCR from the multiplex PCR reads. The sample has 600,000 to 650,000 distinct CDR3 sequences, 20% to 25% seen once.

Specimen: blood. The sequence was collected from a man aged 25 to 45 with Graves' ophthalmopathy. The rearrangement uses TRBV12-3 or TRBV12-4 and TRBJ2-3; perhaps TRBD1 as D (6 bases). CDR3 nucleotide sequence: TGTGCCAGCCAAGGACAGATCACAGATACGCAGTATTTT. This encodes CASQGQITDTQYF.